Below are 18 T cell receptor beta chains sequenced from a single sample in a study of blood T cell repertoires in COVID-19. TCRdb keeps only in-frame clones here, not all; method: immunoSEQ multiplex PCR. In the table there are just over 150,000 clones, approximately 82% of which are singletons. Sequences were obtained from peripheral blood. The source is a woman aged 45-60 years with acute or convalescent COVID-19.

The chain employs TRBV7-6 and TRBJ1-6; D is uncertain. V was pared by 5 bases and J by 7 bases, with 9 bases between. CDR1 SGHVS and CDR2 FNYEAQ come from the germline V gene. The CDR3 is 13 amino acids. CDR3 bases: TGTGCCAGCAGCATCGGACTCAATTCACCCCTCCACTTT. It specifies CASSIGLNSPLHF.

The gene calls are TRBV5-1 and TRBJ2-2, with TRBD1 as a possible D gene (6 bases). CDR1 SGHRS and CDR2 YFSETQ come from the germline V gene. This CDR3 is 14 amino acids long. The germline V and J ends were trimmed by 1 base and 4 bases, with 8 bases remaining between them. CDR3 region: CASSLTGITGELFF. The CDR3 coding sequence is TGCGCCAGCAGCTTGACAGGGATCACCGGGGAGCTGTTTTTT.

The J gene is TRBJ2-2, the V gene TRBV5-1, with D possibly being TRBD1 (7 bases). The V end lost 4 bases, the J end lost 5 bases, and 15 bases lay between the germline ends. Germline lookup yields CDR1 SGHRS and CDR2 YFSETQ. The CDR3 has 15 amino acids. The CDR3 DNA reads as TGCGCCAGCAGCGGAGGGGACAGCTCGACCGGGGAGCTGTTTTTT. Its protein is CASSGGDSSTGELFF.

The chain uses TRBV7-9 and TRBJ1-4; 8 nucleotides match TRBD1. The CDR3 sequence is 15 residues long. J lost 7 bases, V lost 5 bases, and 9 bases had no gene match. Germline-derived CDR1 and CDR2 are SEHNR and FQNEAQ (reference sequence). The CDR3, as DNA: TGTGCCAGCAGCGTGGGGACAGGTCAGGGTGAAAAACTGTTTTTT. Protein: CASSVGTGQGEKLFF.

The J gene is TRBJ2-7, the V gene TRBV15; TRBD1 matches 8 bases. The V gene's germline CDR1 is LNHNV and CDR2 YYDKDF (reference sequence). This CDR3 contains 14 residues. Losses at the gene ends were 10 bases for V and 7 bases for J; bases not matched to a gene: 15. Here the CDR3 reads CASLTGTGPKEQYF. For the CDR3, the DNA is TGTGCCAGCCTAACCGGGACAGGTCCTAAAGAGCAGTACTTC.

The rearrangement links TRBV6-4 to TRBJ2-1; a weak D match, TRBD1 (5 bases). Germline V lookup: CDR1 MRHNA, CDR2 SNTAGT. The CDR3 loop spans 16 amino acids. V lost 7 bases, J lost 6 bases, and 22 bases lay in between. CDR3 bases: TGTGCCAGCATTCCACAGGTAGCAACTATTGGCAATGAGCAGTTCTTC. It codes for CASIPQVATIGNEQFF.

V is TRBV5-1 and J is TRBJ2-1, with 13 bases that match TRBD2. V trimming: 6 bases; J trimming: 4 bases; junction bases outside the gene matches: 10. The CDR3 covers 17 residues. Per the germline V gene, CDR1 is SGHRS and CDR2 is YFSETQ. The CDR3 spells CASNSMGTSGKYNEQFF. The DNA for the CDR3 is TGCGCCAGCAACAGCATGGGGACTAGCGGGAAGTACAATGAGCAGTTCTTC.

This clone was seen only once. This chain links TRBV2 with TRBJ1-5; D is perhaps TRBD1 (6 bases). This CDR3 has 13 residues. Germline lookup yields CDR1 SNHLY and CDR2 FYNNEI. V was trimmed by 7 bases and J by 4 bases, leaving 11 bases between them. The CDR3 loop is CASNGGQNQPQHF. DNA of the CDR3: TGTGCCAGCAACGGGGGGCAGAATCAGCCCCAGCATTTT.

Concerning this clone: Mismatch with germline at one junction end may stem from a read error. Other DNA variants within this sample encode the same CDR3. The chain carries TRBV7-3 and TRBJ2-7; 10 bases are shared with TRBD2. The CDR3 loop spans 13 amino acids. CDR1 SGHTA and CDR2 FQGTGA come from the germline V gene. CDR3 amino acids: CASSIAGGYEQYF. CDR3 nucleotide sequence: TGTGCCAGCAGCATAGCGGGGGGCTACGAACAGTACTTC.

The chain joins TRBV12-3 or TRBV12-4 to TRBJ1-2; D is ambiguous. The CDR3 is 13 residues long. V lost 6 bases to trimming and J lost 4 bases, with 12 bases between them. CDR3 amino acids: CASSRGGGYGYTF. CDR3 bases: TGTGCCAGCAGCCGCGGAGGCGGCTATGGCTACACCTTC.

This clone was observed once. The chain recombines TRBV2 with TRBJ2-3, with 10 positions matching TRBD2. Looked up from germline, CDR1 is SNHLY and CDR2 is FYNNEI. The CDR3 has 16 residues. V dropped 9 bases and J dropped 0; count of bases not matched to a gene: 9. CDR3 loop: CASSGGYASSTDTQYF. The CDR3 DNA reads TGTGCCAGTAGCGGGGGGTACGCTTCTAGCACAGATACGCAGTATTTT.

CDR3 coding DNA: TGTGCCAGCAGCCAAGATCGACTAGATACGCAGTATTTT. This gives the protein CASSQDRLDTQYF. The chain has TRBV4-2 and TRBJ2-3; no reliable D call. CDR3 length: 13 amino acids. Germline V gene data show CDR1 as LGHNA and CDR2 as YNFKEQ. Trimming took 0 bases from V and 5 from J, leaving 6 bases between them.

The chain carries TRBV18 and TRBJ1-5; the match to TRBD1 covers 9 bases. Germline loops: CDR1 KGHSH, CDR2 LQKENI. The CDR3 extends over 15 amino acids. With V trimmed by 3 bases and J by 5 bases, 5 bases remained unmatched. The CDR3 DNA sequence: TGTGCCAGCTCACCTCCTGGGACAGGGCATCAGCCCCAGCATTTT. Translating gives CASSPPGTGHQPQHF.

The CDR3 DNA is TGCGCCAGCAGTGAACATCTCTCTGGAAACACCATATATTTT. As protein: CASSEHLSGNTIYF. The rearrangement links TRBV10-1 to TRBJ1-3, with D hard to call. V lost 3 bases and J lost 0, with 6 bases in between. The CDR3 extends over 14 amino acids. Germline assignment: CDR1 WNHNN and CDR2 SYGVQD (reference sequence).

This sequence joins TRBV30 and TRBJ1-6; D is undetermined. Germline CDR1 GTSNPN, CDR2 SVGIG (reference sequence). The CDR3 has 13 residues. V lost 1 base and J 5 bases, leaving 6 bases between the germline ends. DNA for the CDR3: TGTGCCTGGAGTGGGGCAGATAATTCACCCCTCCACTTT. Translation: CAWSGADNSPLHF.

The V call is TRBV7-2, the J call TRBJ2-1; D perhaps matches TRBD2 (6 bases). Germline V gene data show CDR1 as SGHTA and CDR2 as FQGNSA. This CDR3 has 17 residues. V lost 1 base and J lost 2, with 15 bases in between. The CDR3 loop is CASSLGAGGKAYNEQFF. CDR3 in DNA: TGTGCCAGCAGCTTAGGAGCGGGCGGGAAGGCCTACAATGAGCAGTTCTTC.

V is TRBV9 and J is TRBJ2-5, with TRBD1 matching 8 bases. Unmatched junction bases numbered 15, after V lost 0 bases and J lost 5 bases. Germline V gene lookup returns CDR1 SGDLS and CDR2 YYNGEE. The CDR3 runs 18 residues. The CDR3 sequence: CASSVDFGTGKVGETQYF. In DNA form, the CDR3 reads TGTGCCAGCAGCGTAGATTTTGGGACAGGTAAAGTTGGGGAGACCCAGTACTTC. Complete variable domain (other parts from reference TRBV9 and TRBJ2-5): DSGVTQTPKHLITATGQRVTLRCSPRSGDLSVYWYQQSLDQGLQFLIQYYNGEERAKGNILERFSAQQFPDLHSELNLSSLELGDSALYFCASSVDFGTGKVGETQYFGPGTRLLVL.

This chain uses TRBV12-5 with TRBJ2-3; no clear D. Germline-derived CDR1 and CDR2 are LGHNT and FRNRAP. V lost 5 bases and J lost 4, with 4 bases in between. There are 11 residues in the CDR3. The CDR3 is CASGVADTQYF. The CDR3 nucleotides are TGTGCTAGTGGTGTAGCAGATACGCAGTATTTT.